The present T cell receptor beta chain was sequenced within a study of blood T cell repertoires in COVID-19. Study-wide context: The United States, Italy and Spain were the sources of the acute and convalescent COVID-19 samples. PBMCs, B-cell-depleted T cells, or T cells were the source of the cDNA or gDNA that made up the material.

Libraries were prepared by immunoSEQ multiplex PCR; TCRdb keeps only in-frame clonotypes and omits some of them. Seen here are approximately 150,000 clones, roughly 90% observed once, and the top ten hold roughly 18%. This CDR3 has 13 amino acids. The V end lost 5 bases, the J end lost 8 bases, and 15 bases lay between the germline ends. Germline-derived CDR1 and CDR2 are SGDLS and YYNGEE. Material: peripheral blood. This TCR derives from a man aged 45 to 65 with active or convalescent COVID-19. The chain is built from TRBV9 and TRBJ2-3, with D possibly being TRBD1 (5 bases). The DNA for the CDR3 is TGTGCCAGCAGGGAAGACAGAGCAAGTACGCAGTATTTT. Translated, it gives CASREDRASTQYF.